The 27 T cell receptor beta chains presented below share a single source sample, sequenced in a study of blood T cell repertoires in COVID-19. The table came from immunoSEQ multiplex PCR; TCRdb's copy has only in-frame clones and leaves some out. The sample lists about 140,000 clones; approximately 84% were seen once. The sequenced material came from peripheral blood. Every receptor here comes from a woman aged 55 to 70 with acute or convalescent COVID-19.

The rearrangement uses TRBV11-3 and TRBJ2-7; 11 bases align to TRBD2. Germline values: CDR1 SGHNT, CDR2 YENEEA. This CDR3 comprises 14 residues. After removal of 6 bases from V and 7 bases from J, the junction contained 8 bases not matched to a gene. The CDR3, as DNA: TGTGCCAGCAGTTCCTTAGCGGGAGGGAGGGAGCAGTACTTC. It is translated as CASSSLAGGREQYF.

CDR3 loop: CTSTLSGRGDEQYF. The CDR3 DNA follows: TGCACCAGCACCCTAAGCGGGAGGGGAGACGAGCAGTACTTC. The chain carries TRBV1 and TRBJ2-7; TRBD2, the D gene given by the table, was not confirmed from the DNA. TRBV1 is tagged as a pseudogene. The CDR3 runs 14 residues.

This chain uses TRBV6-5 with TRBJ2-3; 10 bases are a match to TRBD1. The J segment lost 2 bases and the V segment lost 7 bases, leaving 6 bases of the junction unmatched. The CDR3 is 15 amino acids. Germline loops: CDR1 MNHEY, CDR2 SVGAGI. The CDR3 loop is CASILGQGFTDTQYF. The CDR3 region has the DNA TGTGCCAGCATCTTGGGACAGGGGTTCACAGATACGCAGTATTTT.

The J gene is TRBJ2-7, the V gene TRBV7-2; a possible D gene is TRBD1 (5 bases). Trimming pared 1 base from V and 5 bases from J, leaving 18 bases between. This CDR3 has 16 amino acids. Germline values: CDR1 SGHTA, CDR2 FQGNSA. Written as DNA, the CDR3 is TGTGCCAGCAGCTTAGGCCGCCAGTCTGGGGCCCACGAGCAGTACTTC. The encoded protein is CASSLGRQSGAHEQYF.

V and J are TRBV15 and TRBJ1-5; TRBD1 matches at 7 bases. Germline V lookup: CDR1 LNHNV, CDR2 YYDKDF (reference sequence). V dropped 4 bases and J dropped 4; count of bases not matched to a gene: 4. This CDR3 is 14 amino acids long. The CDR3 DNA sequence: TGTGCCACCAGCATGGGACAGACAAATCAGCCCCAGCATTTT. Its protein is CATSMGQTNQPQHF.

The chain has TRBV2 and TRBJ1-1, with D possibly being TRBD1 (5 bases). This CDR3 region has 14 residues. CDR1 is SNHLY and CDR2 is FYNNEI in the germline V gene. The ends were cut back, 6 bases at V and 1 base at J, with 12 bases in the middle. The CDR3 DNA is TGTGCCAGCAGCCCCGGAAGGGGGAACACTGAAGCTTTCTTT. Amino acid sequence: CASSPGRGNTEAFF.

This chain uses TRBV28 with TRBJ1-1, with D maybe TRBD1 (6 bases). Germline V gives CDR1 MDHEN, CDR2 SYDVKM. This CDR3 is 14 amino acids long. Trimming took off 1 base at V and 7 bases at J, with 13 bases between the two ends. CDR3 nucleotides: TGTGCCAGCAGTTTATACAGGGATGGATTTGAAGCTTTCTTT. Residues: CASSLYRDGFEAFF. The whole variable domain, remainder taken from reference TRBV28 and TRBJ1-1, is DVKVTQSSRYLVKRTGEKVFLECVQDMDHENMFWYRQDPGLGLRLIYFSYDVKMKEKGDIPEGYSVSREKKERFSLILESASTNQTSMYLCASSLYRDGFEAFFGQGTRLTVV.

This chain links TRBV7-8 with TRBJ2-7, with D tentatively TRBD2 (6 bases). The CDR3 totals 14 residues. Trimming shortened V by 0 bases and J by 6 bases, and 12 bases separated the two germline ends. The germline V gene encodes CDR1 SGHVS and CDR2 FQNEAQ. This CDR3 reads CASSLAVGGGEQYF. CDR3 in DNA: TGTGCCAGCAGCTTAGCGGTCGGGGGAGGCGAGCAGTACTTC.

V usage is TRBV18 and J usage is TRBJ2-1, with TRBD2 matching over 7 bases. V shed 4 bases and J 8 bases; nucleotides not matched to a gene: 8. CDR1 is KGHSH, CDR2 LQKENI, per germline. The CDR3 has 14 residues. The CDR3 coding sequence is TGTGCCAGCTCACTCGGCGGGAGTAGGGATGAGCAGTTCTTC. Its translation: CASSLGGSRDEQFF. Full variable domain (outside the CDR3, taken from reference TRBV18 and TRBJ2-1): NAGVMQNPRHLVRRRGQEARLRCSPMKGHSHVYWYRQLPEEGLKFMVYLQKENIIDESGMPKERFSAEFPKEGPSILRIQQVVRGDSAAYFCASSLGGSRDEQFFGPGTRLTVL.

J is TRBJ2-2 and V is TRBV3-1 (or the pseudogene TRBV3-2); 7 nucleotides match TRBD2. Looked up from germline, CDR1 is LGHDT and CDR2 is YNNKEL (reference sequence). The CDR3 is 15 residues long. With V trimmed by 3 bases and J by 3 bases, 4 bases remained unmatched. DNA for the CDR3: TGTGCCAGCAGCCACACCAGCGGGGACACCGGGGAGCTGTTTTTT. It specifies CASSHTSGDTGELFF.

V and J are TRBV7-2 and TRBJ2-3; 13 bases fit TRBD2. There are 17 residues in the CDR3. Germline V gene data show CDR1 as SGHTA and CDR2 as FQGNSA. V shed 1 base, J shed 4 bases, and the junction held 5 bases outside the gene matches. CDR3 coding DNA: TGTGCCAGCAGCTTAGTTGGGACTAGCGGGACGGCAGATACGCAGTATTTT. Protein: CASSLVGTSGTADTQYF.

DNA for the CDR3: TGTGCCAGCAGCTTGGGGTCGACAGTAGTTACTTATGGCTACACCTTC. Amino acids: CASSLGSTVVTYGYTF. The chain couples TRBV5-8 to TRBJ1-2, with a weak D call TRBD1 (5 bases). V was trimmed by 0 bases and J by 5 bases, leaving 17 bases between them. Germline V lookup: CDR1 SGHTS, CDR2 YDEGEE. This CDR3 spans 16 amino acids.

This rearrangement joins TRBV11-1 to TRBJ1-1, with TRBD1 matching over 7 bases. This CDR3 has 13 residues. V was pared by 1 base and J by 7 bases, with 3 bases of the junction left unmatched. Germline CDR1 SGHAT, CDR2 FQDESV (reference sequence). Here the CDR3 DNA reads TGTGCCAGCAGCTTAGGACAGGGCATTGAAGCTTTCTTT. It yields the protein CASSLGQGIEAFF.

This chain links TRBV7-9 with TRBJ2-7; D is ambiguous. Trimming stripped 5 bases from V and 6 bases from J, with 14 bases between. This CDR3 is built from 13 residues. Germline values: CDR1 SEHNR, CDR2 FQNEAQ (reference sequence). The CDR3 DNA is TGTGCCAGCAGCACCAATACGCGTGGCGAGCAGTACTTC. Its protein product is CASSTNTRGEQYF.

The chain recombines TRBV11-3 with TRBJ1-5; D gene ambiguous. Germline lookup yields CDR1 SGHNT and CDR2 YENEEA. This CDR3 comprises 13 residues. Deletions cut 0 bases from V and 5 bases from J, with 5 bases between. In DNA form, the CDR3 reads TGTGCCAGCAGCTTAGAGTCTGATCAGCCCCAGCATTTT. This sequence encodes CASSLESDQPQHF.

The J gene is TRBJ1-5, the V gene TRBV9; perhaps TRBD1 as D (6 bases). From germline, CDR1 is SGDLS and CDR2 YYNGEE. This CDR3 has 15 amino acids. Trimming pared 0 bases from V and 7 bases from J, leaving 14 bases between. This CDR3 reads CASSVGTADGQPQHF. CDR3 in DNA: TGTGCCAGCAGCGTAGGGACAGCCGATGGCCAGCCCCAGCATTTT.

This clone was observed a single time. The V gene is TRBV28, the J gene TRBJ1-2; D uncertain. This CDR3 region has 13 residues. The ends were cut back, 6 bases at V and 7 bases at J, with 15 bases in the middle. Germline V gene sequence: CDR1 MDHEN, CDR2 SYDVKM. The CDR3 DNA is TGTGCCAGCAGAAGACACCCACCCTCTGGCTACACCTTC. Its translation is CASRRHPPSGYTF.

The chain has TRBV5-4 and TRBJ2-5; tentatively, D is TRBD2 (5 bases). The CDR3 covers 14 residues. CDR1 and CDR2 from the germline V gene are SGHNT and YYREEE (reference sequence). V dropped 6 bases and J dropped 3 bases, with 15 bases sitting between them. The CDR3 region is CASTKGLEEETQYF. In DNA form, the CDR3 reads TGTGCCAGCACCAAGGGCCTGGAGGAAGAGACCCAGTACTTC.

The chain carries TRBV24-1 and TRBJ1-6; 8 nucleotides line up with TRBD1. The junction had 10 bases not matched to a gene; V was cut back by 12 bases and J by 7 bases. The CDR3 consists of 14 residues. Germline V lookup: CDR1 KGHDR, CDR2 SFDVKD. The CDR3 DNA is TGTGCCTCCACCGGGACAGGAGGGAATTCACCCCTCCACTTT. It yields the protein CASTGTGGNSPLHF.

This clone has only a few counts. V usage is TRBV6-5 and J usage is TRBJ2-3; a possible D gene is TRBD2 (6 bases). Germline CDR1 and CDR2: MNHEY and SVGAGI. The CDR3 covers 15 residues. The V gene lost 0 bases and the J gene lost 4 bases, with 11 bases spanning the gap. CDR3 in amino acids: CASSYSMGTADTQYF. CDR3 sequence (DNA): TGTGCCAGCAGTTACTCGATGGGGACTGCAGATACGCAGTATTTT.

CDR3 sequence reads: CAWSVRGLLDGSTLHF. The DNA for the CDR3 is TGTGCCTGGAGTGTACGGGGACTCCTAGATGGTTCGACCCTCCACTTT. The rearrangement links TRBV30 to TRBJ1-6, with D tentatively TRBD1 (5 bases). Germline CDR1 reads GTSNPN; CDR2 reads SVGIG (reference sequence). Deletions cut 0 bases from V and 14 bases from J, with 23 bases between. This CDR3 spans 16 amino acids.

The chain couples TRBV25-1 to TRBJ1-1; a weak D match, TRBD1 (6 bases). The ends were cut back, 3 bases at V and 7 bases at J, with 9 bases in the middle. Germline assignment: CDR1 MGHDK and CDR2 SYGVNS. This CDR3 is 12 amino acids long. For the CDR3, the DNA is TGTGCCAGCAGTGACCTGGACAGTGAAGCTTTCTTT. As protein: CASSDLDSEAFF.

This chain uses TRBV7-9 with TRBJ2-7; 10 bases are a match to TRBD1. The CDR3 length is 15 residues. V lost 5 bases, J lost 6 bases, and 10 bases stayed unmatched. Germline V gene lookup returns CDR1 SEHNR and CDR2 FQNEAQ (reference sequence). The CDR3 bases are TGTGCCAGCAGCCAAACCGGGGGACAGGGGACCGAGCAGTACTTC. Encoded protein: CASSQTGGQGTEQYF.

The rearrangement links TRBV5-1 to TRBJ1-2, with no clear D. CDR3 length: 12 residues. V was pared by 5 bases and J by 8 bases, with 13 bases between. Germline CDR1 is SGHRS and CDR2 is YFSETQ. CDR3 in DNA: TGCGCCAGCAGTTATGATCGACAAGGCTACACCTTC. This encodes CASSYDRQGYTF.

The CDR3 region has the DNA TGTGCCAGCAGCCGGACAGGGTTCGGGAATGAGCAGTTCTTC. Residues: CASSRTGFGNEQFF. The V and J genes are TRBV4-2 and TRBJ2-1; 8 bases are a match to TRBD1. CDR3 size: 14 residues. V gave up 4 bases and J gave up 7 bases; unmatched junction bases: 6. Germline V gene data show CDR1 as LGHNA and CDR2 as YNFKEQ.

V gene TRBV7-8 combines with J gene TRBJ1-3, with unresolved D. The CDR3 sequence is 14 residues long. The V end lost 5 bases, the J end lost 2 bases, and 10 bases lay between the germline ends. Germline V gene sequence: CDR1 SGHVS, CDR2 FQNEAQ. The CDR3 region is CASSGRVPGNTIYF. The CDR3 bases are TGTGCCAGCAGCGGGAGGGTTCCTGGAAACACCATATATTTT.

The chain has TRBV6-6 and TRBJ2-3; 10 nucleotides align to TRBD2. The CDR3 spans 14 residues. Germline V gene data show CDR1 as MNHNY and CDR2 as SVGAGI (reference sequence). V shed 5 bases and J 3 bases; nucleotides not matched to a gene: 2. CDR3 amino acids: CASSEREGTDTQYF. For the CDR3, the DNA is TGTGCCAGCAGTGAGCGGGAGGGTACAGATACGCAGTATTTT.